This paragraph reports one T cell receptor (beta chain). Its antigen is not identified. The sample comes from a study of graft-versus-host responses after intestinal transplantation. Some clones are missing from TCRdb's copy, which holds only in-frame ones; the method was immunoSEQ multiplex PCR. The sample holds 45,000 to 60,000 clones, roughly 91% seen once. This clonotype was obtained from a human donor who was the organ donor for an intestinal transplant. This specimen consisted of unstimulated CD4+ T cells sorted from spleen or lymph node cells, obtained before transplant.

The CDR3 protein is CASSLFKPYNSPLHF. For the CDR3, the DNA is TGTGCCAGCAGCTTATTTAAACCCTATAATTCACCCCTCCACTTT. This sequence joins TRBV7-2 and TRBJ1-6, with no clear D. CDR1 is SGHTA, CDR2 FQGNSA, per germline. The ends were cut back, 2 bases at V and 2 bases at J, with 7 bases in the middle. CDR3 length: 15 residues.